This is a list of T cell receptor beta chains from one sample in a study of cytomegalovirus exposure and HLA in healthy donors. Libraries were prepared by immunoSEQ multiplex PCR; TCRdb keeps only in-frame clonotypes and omits some of them. This sample has around 200,000 clones; 70% to 85% occur once, and the top ten carry about 4.6%. Input material: PBMCs. The receptors derive from a woman in her twenties or thirties in good health and CMV-seropositive. Each CDR3 is given with its conserved first and last residue. The D gene is left open where the match is weak. Rows give clone size only sometimes, using once, few, many, or a class for an expanded clone.

J | V | D | size | DNA | CDR3
TRBJ2-7 | TRBV6-5 | TRBD1 | few | TGTGCCAGCAGTCTGGACAGGGTCTCCTACGAGCAGTACTTC | CASSLDRVSYEQYF
TRBJ2-3 | TRBV6-6 | NA | NA | TGTGCCAGCAGTAGCAGGGCCACAGATACGCAGTATTTT | CASSSRATDTQYF
TRBJ2-5 | TRBV29-1 | NA | NA | TGCAGCGTTGAAACCACAGGGAACTTACAAGAGACCCAGTACTTC | CSVETTGNLQETQYF
TRBJ2-2 | TRBV10-3 | TRBD2 | NA | TGTGCCATCGGGGAAATACCCGGGACTAGCGGTGCTTCTGGGGAGCTGTTTTTT | CAIGEIPGTSGASGELFF
TRBJ2-7 | TRBV7-6 | NA | NA | TGTGCCAGCAGCTTTTCCCGGGACACCTTAGACTACGAGCAGTACTTC | CASSFSRDTLDYEQYF
TRBJ1-1 | TRBV7-9 | NA | NA | TGTGCCAGCAGCTTGGAGACTAGGTACACTGAAGCTTTCTTT | CASSLETRYTEAFF
TRBJ1-5 | TRBV19 | NA | NA | TGTGCCAGTACCTTTCCCGGGGTGCCCCAGCATTTT | CASTFPGVPQHF
TRBJ2-7 | TRBV7-2 | TRBD1 | NA | TGTGCCAGCAGCTTAACGACAGGGAACGAGCAGTACTTC | CASSLTTGNEQYF
TRBJ2-1 | TRBV14 | TRBD2 | NA | TGTGCCAGCAGCCACGGGTTTTCGGTTAGCGGGATTAGGGATGAGCAGTTCTTC | CASSHGFSVSGIRDEQFF
TRBJ1-6 | TRBV4-1 | TRBD1 | once | TGCGCCAGCAGCCAAGGGGACAGGGTTGGCTCACCCCTCCACTTT | CASSQGDRVGSPLHF
TRBJ2-2 | TRBV6-1 | NA | NA | TGTGCCAGCAGTGCTGCGGTCGCGAACACCGGGGAGCTGTTTTTT | CASSAAVANTGELFF
TRBJ2-1 | TRBV7-6 | NA | NA | TGTGCCAGCAGCCACAACAATGAGCAGTTCTTC | CASSHNNEQFF
TRBJ2-1 | TRBV7-7 | TRBD2 | NA | TGTGCCAGCAGCTCAGGACTAGCGGGAGGTATGAATGAGCAGTTCTTC | CASSSGLAGGMNEQFF
TRBJ2-1 | TRBV5-1 | TRBD2 | NA | TGCGCCAGCAGCGTTCCGGGACTAGCGGGGGGGCTGAGGTCCTACAATGAGCAGTTCTTC | CASSVPGLAGGLRSYNEQFF
TRBJ2-2 | TRBV11-2 | TRBD2 | few | TGTGCCAGCAGCTTAGACGGGAGGGTCACCGGGGAGCTGTTTTTT | CASSLDGRVTGELFF
TRBJ1-2 | TRBV2 | NA | NA | TGTGCCAGCAAGCAGAAGGGGGGGGGCAGCTATGGCTACACCTTC | CASKQKGGGSYGYTF
TRBJ1-4 | TRBV5-3 | TRBD1 | NA | TGTGCCAGAAGCTGTCACCGGCTCCGGGACAGGGAGGATGAAAAACTGTTTTTT | CARSCHRLRDREDEKLFF
TRBJ2-7 | TRBV4-2 | TRBD2 | NA | TGTGCCAGCAGCCAACCAGCGGGGGCTACGACCTACGAGCAGTACTTC | CASSQPAGATTYEQYF
TRBJ2-7 | TRBV2 | TRBD2 | NA | TGTGCCAGCAGTGAGGGGGGAGCGGGAGGGCTCTACGAGCAGTACTTC | CASSEGGAGGLYEQYF
TRBJ1-2 | TRBV27 | NA | NA | TGTGCCACCCTCCCCAGGGGTGCTAACTATGGCTACACCTTC | CATLPRGANYGYTF
TRBJ1-4 | TRBV6-5 | TRBD1 | NA | TGTGCCAGCAGTTACTTCCGGGGACAGGGTGGGGAAAAACTGTTTTTT | CASSYFRGQGGEKLFF
TRBJ2-5 | TRBV7-9 | NA | NA | TGTGCCAGCACCAAAGAGGGTCCCGGAGGGGCCCAGTACTTC | CASTKEGPGGAQYF
TRBJ2-2 | TRBV7-8 | TRBD2 | NA | TGTGCCAGCAGCTACCGACTAGCGGGGGAGACCGGGGAGCTGTTTTTT | CASSYRLAGETGELFF
TRBJ1-5 | TRBV19 | NA | NA | TGTGCCAGTACTCAAATGGGAGTGGGGGCGGATCAGCCCCAGCATTTT | CASTQMGVGADQPQHF
TRBJ2-5 | TRBV5-8 | TRBD2 | NA | TGTGCCAGCAGCTTGACTAGCGAAGGGACCCAGTACTTC | CASSLTSEGTQYF